Listed below are T cell receptor beta chains from one sample, sequenced in a study of T cell responses to AZD1222 COVID-19 vaccine. Repertoires were generated with immunoSEQ multiplex PCR, while TCRdb's copy carries only in-frame clones and drops some. The repertoire consists of 130,000 to 150,000 clones, with about 92% occurring once and the leading ten covering about 1.8%. The source material was peripheral blood, sampled 28 days after the second AZD1222 dose. Receptor source: an adult who received the AZD1222 COVID-19 vaccine. Each CDR3 is given with its conserved first and last residue. Each record gives: D gene, V gene, J gene, clone size, CDR3 protein, CDR3 DNA. The D gene is left open where the match is weak. Clone size is not always given. Where it is, it says once, few, many or a class for expanded clones.

d_call: TRBD2; v_call: TRBV7-2; j_call: TRBJ2-5; clone_size: NA; cdr3_aa: CASSVSGWAETQYF; cdr3_nt: TGTGCCAGCAGCGTTAGCGGGTGGGCAGAGACCCAGTACTTC
d_call: NA; v_call: TRBV27; j_call: TRBJ1-2; clone_size: once; cdr3_aa: CASSLSGFGYTF; cdr3_nt: TGTGCCAGCAGTTTATCGGGGTTTGGCTACACCTTC
d_call: NA; v_call: TRBV19; j_call: TRBJ2-1; clone_size: NA; cdr3_aa: CASAPGTPNNEQFF; cdr3_nt: TGTGCCAGTGCTCCCGGGACGCCCAACAATGAGCAGTTCTTC
d_call: TRBD2; v_call: TRBV6-2/TRBV6-3; j_call: TRBJ2-3; clone_size: NA; cdr3_aa: CASSSFLAGEGTDTQYF; cdr3_nt: TGTGCCAGCAGTTCTTTCCTAGCGGGAGAGGGGACAGATACGCAGTATTTT
d_call: TRBD1; v_call: TRBV10-2; j_call: TRBJ1-2; clone_size: NA; cdr3_aa: CASSDPPGQGYTF; cdr3_nt: TGCGCCAGCAGTGACCCCCCGGGACAGGGTTACACCTTC
d_call: NA; v_call: TRBV7-6; j_call: TRBJ2-3; clone_size: NA; cdr3_aa: CASSLGAAPTDTQYF; cdr3_nt: TGTGCCAGCAGCTTAGGGGCAGCTCCCACAGATACGCAGTATTTT
d_call: NA; v_call: TRBV5-8; j_call: TRBJ1-4; clone_size: NA; cdr3_aa: CASSPRARSSNEKLFF; cdr3_nt: TGTGCCAGCAGCCCGCGCGCACGGAGTAGTAATGAAAAACTGTTTTTT
d_call: TRBD1; v_call: TRBV9; j_call: TRBJ2-7; clone_size: NA; cdr3_aa: CASSAGTGTYEQYF; cdr3_nt: TGTGCCAGCAGCGCGGGGACAGGAACCTACGAGCAGTACTTC
d_call: NA; v_call: TRBV7-6; j_call: TRBJ2-3; clone_size: NA; cdr3_aa: CASSPNRGSLTDTQYF; cdr3_nt: TGTGCCAGCAGCCCGAACCGGGGCTCACTCACAGATACGCAGTATTTT
d_call: TRBD2; v_call: TRBV27; j_call: TRBJ2-3; clone_size: NA; cdr3_aa: CASSFLADQADTQYF; cdr3_nt: TGTGCCAGCAGTTTTCTAGCGGACCAGGCAGATACGCAGTATTTT
d_call: TRBD1; v_call: TRBV5-8; j_call: TRBJ1-4; clone_size: NA; cdr3_aa: CASSSTDRGRGEKLFF; cdr3_nt: TGTGCCAGCAGCTCCACGGACAGGGGGCGAGGTGAAAAACTGTTTTTT
d_call: NA; v_call: TRBV10-3; j_call: TRBJ1-1; clone_size: NA; cdr3_aa: CAITSGLDTEAFF; cdr3_nt: TGTGCCATCACATCAGGGCTTGACACTGAAGCTTTCTTT
d_call: TRBD2; v_call: TRBV9; j_call: TRBJ2-1; clone_size: NA; cdr3_aa: CASSVSGRSYNEQFF; cdr3_nt: TGTGCCAGCAGCGTCAGCGGGAGGTCCTACAATGAGCAGTTCTTC
d_call: NA; v_call: TRBV7-7; j_call: TRBJ2-3; clone_size: NA; cdr3_aa: CASTLEKWSLRDTDTQYF; cdr3_nt: TGTGCCAGCACCTTAGAGAAGTGGTCGCTCAGGGACACAGATACGCAGTATTTT
d_call: NA; v_call: TRBV6-5; j_call: TRBJ1-1; clone_size: NA; cdr3_aa: CASSYQGNTEAFF; cdr3_nt: TGTGCCAGCAGTTACCAGGGGAACACTGAAGCTTTCTTT
d_call: NA; v_call: TRBV27; j_call: TRBJ1-1; clone_size: NA; cdr3_aa: CASRTDSDPIDTEAFF; cdr3_nt: TGTGCCAGCAGGACGGACAGTGACCCGATAGACACTGAAGCTTTCTTT
d_call: NA; v_call: TRBV5-6; j_call: TRBJ1-4; clone_size: NA; cdr3_aa: CASSLGTGEKLFF; cdr3_nt: TGTGCCAGCAGCCTAGGGACCGGGGAAAAACTGTTTTTT
d_call: TRBD1; v_call: TRBV2; j_call: TRBJ1-2; clone_size: NA; cdr3_aa: CASNGQGARYGYTF; cdr3_nt: TGTGCCAGCAATGGACAGGGGGCCCGCTATGGCTACACCTTC
d_call: NA; v_call: TRBV5-1; j_call: TRBJ2-2; clone_size: NA; cdr3_aa: CASSTGLQGGELFF; cdr3_nt: TGCGCCAGCAGCACGGGACTTCAGGGCGGGGAGCTGTTTTTT
d_call: TRBD1; v_call: TRBV9; j_call: TRBJ1-1; clone_size: NA; cdr3_aa: CASSPGGRARTEAFF; cdr3_nt: TGTGCCAGCAGCCCAGGGGGCAGGGCGCGCACTGAAGCTTTCTTT
d_call: TRBD2; v_call: TRBV5-8; j_call: TRBJ2-1; clone_size: NA; cdr3_aa: CASSPPGLAGTIEQFF; cdr3_nt: TGTGCCAGCAGTCCTCCGGGACTAGCGGGAACGATTGAGCAGTTCTTC
d_call: NA; v_call: TRBV4-3; j_call: TRBJ2-3; clone_size: NA; cdr3_aa: CASSQDGTTASTDTQYF; cdr3_nt: TGCGCCAGCAGCCAAGATGGGACCACAGCTAGCACAGATACGCAGTATTTT
d_call: NA; v_call: TRBV11-2; j_call: TRBJ1-1; clone_size: once; cdr3_aa: CASSLGTAEAFF; cdr3_nt: TGTGCCAGCAGCTTAGGGACCGCAGAAGCTTTCTTT
d_call: TRBD1; v_call: TRBV27; j_call: TRBJ2-3; clone_size: NA; cdr3_aa: CASSWTGTSTDTQYF; cdr3_nt: TGTGCCAGCTCTTGGACAGGAACCAGCACAGATACGCAGTATTTT
d_call: NA; v_call: TRBV11-2; j_call: TRBJ2-1; clone_size: NA; cdr3_aa: CASSFPWTYNEQFF; cdr3_nt: TGTGCCAGCAGCTTCCCGTGGACCTACAATGAGCAGTTCTTC
d_call: NA; v_call: TRBV11-2; j_call: TRBJ1-1; clone_size: NA; cdr3_aa: CASSFFMNTEAFF; cdr3_nt: TGTGCCAGCAGCTTCTTCATGAACACTGAAGCTTTCTTT
d_call: NA; v_call: TRBV9; j_call: TRBJ1-4; clone_size: NA; cdr3_aa: CASSAIPGGNEKLFF; cdr3_nt: TGTGCCAGCAGCGCGATTCCGGGAGGTAATGAAAAACTGTTTTTT
d_call: NA; v_call: TRBV19; j_call: TRBJ2-1; clone_size: few; cdr3_aa: CASSTGGDGHEQFF; cdr3_nt: TGTGCCAGTAGTACAGGCGGGGACGGACATGAGCAGTTCTTC
d_call: NA; v_call: TRBV19; j_call: TRBJ2-1; clone_size: NA; cdr3_aa: CASSTTLGPLSYNEQFF; cdr3_nt: TGTGCCAGTAGTACCACCCTAGGGCCCCTGTCCTACAATGAGCAGTTCTTC
d_call: TRBD1; v_call: TRBV6-2/TRBV6-3; j_call: TRBJ2-1; clone_size: NA; cdr3_aa: CASSPGTGVFNEQFF; cdr3_nt: TGTGCCAGCAGTCCCGGGACAGGGGTGTTCAATGAGCAGTTCTTC
d_call: NA; v_call: TRBV7-9; j_call: TRBJ2-3; clone_size: NA; cdr3_aa: CASGPAVGDPDTQYF; cdr3_nt: TGTGCCAGCGGCCCAGCCGTCGGGGACCCAGATACGCAGTATTTT